This T cell receptor beta chain was retrieved from a study of cytomegalovirus exposure and HLA in healthy donors. For the study at large: Membership in the Caucasian-associated ancestry cluster was found for 81% of 300 to 400 genotyped donors. Study observations and caveats: Some V segments could not be told apart, so they were left out, TRBV6-2 and TRBV6-3 among them.

The PCR had 60 Vbeta and 13 Jbeta primers. This table comes from immunoSEQ multiplex PCR, and its TCRdb copy is limited to in-frame clones, with some not included. The repertoire consists of more than 40,000 clones, with 51% occurring once and the leading ten covering approximately 5.6%. This clone was observed a few times. The antigen remains unidentified. From germline, CDR1 is WSHSY and CDR2 SAAADI. Between the trimmed V and J ends, which lost 11 bases and 2 bases, there was a span of 12 bases. CDR3 length equals 12 residues. This clonotype originated in a man between 60 and 75 years old in good health and CMV-seronegative. The rearrangement joins TRBV10-2 to TRBJ2-5, with D possibly being TRBD1 (6 bases). Sequencing was carried out using PBMCs. CDR3 amino acids: CASGQPQETQYF. CDR3 sequence (DNA): TGCGCCTCCGGACAGCCACAAGAGACCCAGTACTTC.